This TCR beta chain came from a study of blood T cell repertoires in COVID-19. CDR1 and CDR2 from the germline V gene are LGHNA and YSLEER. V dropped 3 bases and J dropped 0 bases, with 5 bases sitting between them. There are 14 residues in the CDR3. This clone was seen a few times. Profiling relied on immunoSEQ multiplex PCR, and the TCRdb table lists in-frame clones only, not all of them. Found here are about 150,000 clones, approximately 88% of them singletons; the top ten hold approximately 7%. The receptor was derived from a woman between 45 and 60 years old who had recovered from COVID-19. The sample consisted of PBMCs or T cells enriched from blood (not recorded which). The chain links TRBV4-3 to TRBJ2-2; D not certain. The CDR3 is CASSQYTNTGELFF. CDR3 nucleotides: TGCGCCAGCAGCCAGTACACGAACACCGGGGAGCTGTTTTTT.